Many counts were recorded for the clone carrying this T cell receptor beta chain. Its matching antigen is unknown. These data originate in a study of Graves' ophthalmopathy and Graves' hyperthyroidism. The authors enrolled newly diagnosed hyperthyroidism patients aged 18 to 65 with under 2 months' duration. The authors diagnosed from clinical symptoms, serum thyroxine, TRAb, thyroid ultrasound and orbital computed tomography. In germline, CDR1 is LNHDA, CDR2 SQIVND (reference sequence). This CDR3 has 17 residues. The V end was cut by 4 bases, the J end by 2 bases, with 20 bases between. Study-level findings and limits: Ophthalmopathy progression predictions by the model showed 72.22% specificity and roughly 71% sensitivity. Blood also contained most of the expanded thyroid clonotypes above 0.001 frequency.

RNA transcripts were the template, and TCR beta CDR3 regions were amplified from them. RT-PCR in the first round used HTBI primers; a second-round multiplex PCR followed. TCRdb ran MiXCR on the multiplex PCR reads and lists one entry per CDR3 protein. Counted here are over a million distinct CDR3 sequences, 36% occurring once; the ten biggest clones make up roughly 10%. This chain links TRBV19 with TRBJ2-5, with D unclear. Source material: peripheral blood or thyroid tissue (not recorded which). This sequence originates from an adult man with Graves' hyperthyroidism. The CDR3 DNA reads as TGTGCCAGTAGTAAAGTCTGGCAAATCTCACGGCAAGAGACCCAGTACTTC. Protein sequence: CASSKVWQISRQETQYF.